A selection of T cell receptor beta chains follows, all from one sample in a study of T cells in Graves' hyperthyroidism and ophthalmopathy. Each CDR3 protein gets one entry after TCRdb re-called the multiplex PCR reads with MiXCR. Counted here are roughly 740,000 distinct CDR3 sequences, over 15% occurring once; the ten biggest clones make up around 8.1%. Source material: blood. These receptors all come from a man younger than 30 with Graves' hyperthyroidism. The CDR3 runs from the conserved cysteine through the conserved F or W. A D gene is named only where the DNA matches it firmly. Where a row states a size, it is once, few, many or the class of an expanded clone; other rows omit it.

>-|TRBJ1-1|TRBV6-1|15|TRBD1
CASRAPGTGGTEAFF
TGTGCCAGCAGGGCTCCCGGGACAGGGGGCACTGAAGCTTTCTTT
>many|TRBJ2-7|TRBV7-2|14|TRBD1
CASSTGTGPGEQYF
TGTGCCAGCAGCACGGGGACAGGCCCAGGGGAGCAGTACTTC
>-|TRBJ1-5|TRBV4-1|15|TRBD1
CASRLLQGASQPQHF
TGCGCCAGCAGACTCCTCCAGGGGGCGAGTCAGCCCCAGCATTTT
>once|TRBJ2-3|TRBV15|15|TRBD2
CATSREAGDTDTQYF
TGTGCCACCAGCAGAGAAGCGGGAGACACAGATACGCAGTATTTT
>many|TRBJ2-2|TRBV28|17|-
CASSPMGSGIGTGELFF
TGTGCCAGCAGTCCCATGGGTAGTGGGATAGGCACCGGGGAGCTGTTTTTT
>few|TRBJ2-3|TRBV20-1|17|-
CSASGGRGDGITDTQYF
TGCAGTGCTAGCGGTGGGAGAGGGGATGGGATCACAGATACGCAGTATTTT
>many|TRBJ2-2|TRBV24-1|16|-
CATSPPRVSGTGELFF
TGTGCCACCAGCCCCCCCAGGGTGTCCGGGACCGGGGAGCTGTTTTTT
>many|TRBJ2-1|TRBV19|14|TRBD2
CASTMDLAGNEQFF
TGTGCCAGTACCATGGACCTAGCGGGGAATGAGCAGTTCTTC
>few|TRBJ2-5|TRBV9|13|-
CASSVVGEETQYF
TGTGCCAGCAGCGTAGTGGGAGAAGAGACCCAGTACTTC
>many|TRBJ2-3|TRBV20-1|19|TRBD2
CSARDVGDGLAGVPDTQYF
TGCAGTGCTAGAGATGTCGGGGACGGACTAGCGGGAGTTCCAGATACGCAGTATTTT
>few|TRBJ2-7|TRBV27|11|-
CASSLKGEQYF
TGTGCCAGCAGTTTAAAAGGGGAGCAGTACTTC
>-|TRBJ1-2|TRBV29-1|13|TRBD1
CSARDRRSYGYTF
TGCAGCGCCAGGGACAGGCGCTCCTATGGCTACACCTTC
>few|TRBJ2-7|TRBV19|13|-
CASSMDATYEQYF
TGTGCCAGTAGTATGGACGCGACCTACGAGCAGTACTTC
>-|TRBJ2-7|TRBV19|14|-
CASSTITGSYEQYF
TGTGCCAGTAGTACTATTACAGGGTCCTACGAGCAGTACTTC
>-|TRBJ1-2|TRBV28|11|-
CASSSGPSYTF
TGTGCCAGCAGCTCCGGGCCGAGCTACACCTTC
>-|TRBJ1-3|TRBV9|14|-
CASSVGTSGNTIYF
TGTGCCAGCAGCGTAGGGACCTCAGGAAACACCATATATTTT
>many|TRBJ2-5|TRBV7-3|13|TRBD2
CASSLGGSETQYF
TGTGCCAGCAGCTTAGGCGGGAGTGAGACCCAGTACTTC
>few|TRBJ2-7|TRBV6-5|13|-
CASSYAGLDEQYF
TGTGCCAGCAGTTACGCAGGGCTCGACGAGCAGTACTTC
>-|TRBJ2-1|TRBV19|15|-
CASAPPGRDYNEQFF
TGTGCCAGCGCTCCTCCGGGACGGGATTACAATGAGCAGTTCTTC
>many|TRBJ2-7|TRBV7-9|15|-
CASSPTRTDSYEQYF
TGTGCCAGCAGCCCCACCCGGACAGACTCCTACGAGCAGTACTTC
>many|TRBJ2-7|TRBV20-1|13|-
CSATGNRPYEQYF
TGCAGTGCCACGGGCAACCGTCCCTACGAGCAGTACTTC
>-|TRBJ2-1|TRBV4-1|14|-
CASSQGIRRSEQFF
TGCGCCAGCAGCCAAGGGATAAGGCGGTCTGAGCAGTTCTTC
>-|TRBJ2-6|TRBV24-1|18|TRBD1
CATSGTGTVLGGANVLTF
TGTGCCACCAGTGGGACCGGGACAGTCCTCGGCGGGGCCAACGTCCTGACTTTC
>few|TRBJ2-3|TRBV19|16|-
CASILKGLDSSDTQYF
TGTGCCAGTATCCTAAAAGGCTTGGACTCCTCAGATACGCAGTATTTT
>many|TRBJ1-2|TRBV19|13|TRBD1
CASRRDRDYGYTF
TGTGCCAGTAGAAGGGACAGGGACTATGGCTACACCTTC